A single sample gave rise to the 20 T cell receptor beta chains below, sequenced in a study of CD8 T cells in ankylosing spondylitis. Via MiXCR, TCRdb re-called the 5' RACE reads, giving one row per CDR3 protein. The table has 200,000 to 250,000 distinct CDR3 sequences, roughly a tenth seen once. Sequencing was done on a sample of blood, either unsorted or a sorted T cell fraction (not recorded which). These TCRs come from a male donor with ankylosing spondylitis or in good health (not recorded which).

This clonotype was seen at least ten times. In nucleotides, the CDR3 is TGCGCCAGCAGCCTGCGGGCCCTCTCCTACAATGAGCAGTTCTTC. Encoded protein: CASSLRALSYNEQFF. The genes are TRBV5-1 and TRBJ2-1, with D maybe TRBD2 (5 bases). The CDR3 sequence is 15 residues long. Trimming left V 4 bases short and J 0 bases short, with 11 bases between. Germline CDR1 and CDR2: SGHRS and YFSETQ. The full variable domain, its missing parts supplied by reference TRBV5-1 and TRBJ2-1, is KAGVTQTPRYLIKTRGQQVTLSCSPISGHRSVSWYQQTPGQGLQFLFEYFSETQRNKGNFPGRFSGRQFSNSRSEMNVSTLELGDSALYLCASSLRALSYNEQFFGPGTRLTVL.

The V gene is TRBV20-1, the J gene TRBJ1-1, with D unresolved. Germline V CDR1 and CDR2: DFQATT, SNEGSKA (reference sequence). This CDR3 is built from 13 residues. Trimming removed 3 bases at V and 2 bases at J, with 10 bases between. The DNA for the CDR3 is TGCAGTGCTAGTGACACATCCAACACTGAAGCTTTCTTT. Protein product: CSASDTSNTEAFF.

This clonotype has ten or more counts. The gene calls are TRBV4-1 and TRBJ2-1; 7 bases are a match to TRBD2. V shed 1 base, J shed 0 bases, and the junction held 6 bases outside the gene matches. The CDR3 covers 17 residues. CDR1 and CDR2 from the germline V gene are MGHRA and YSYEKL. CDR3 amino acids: CASSQGGTISSYNEQFF. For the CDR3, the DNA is TGCGCCAGCAGCCAAGGGGGGACTATCAGCTCCTACAATGAGCAGTTCTTC.

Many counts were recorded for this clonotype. This CDR3 is CASSPLQGEAFF. For the CDR3, the DNA is TGTGCCAGCAGCCCATTGCAAGGTGAAGCTTTCTTT. This chain connects TRBV7-9 to TRBJ1-1; no reliable D call. The V and J ends lost 5 bases and 7 bases respectively, with 11 bases between them. The germline V gene encodes CDR1 SEHNR and CDR2 FQNEAQ (reference sequence). This CDR3 spans 12 amino acids.

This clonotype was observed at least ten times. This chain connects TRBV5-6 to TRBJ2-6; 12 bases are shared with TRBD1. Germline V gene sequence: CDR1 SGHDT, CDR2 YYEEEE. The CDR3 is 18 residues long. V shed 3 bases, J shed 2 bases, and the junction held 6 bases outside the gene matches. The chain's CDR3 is CASSWGTGGVTGANVLTF. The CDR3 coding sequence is TGTGCCAGCAGCTGGGGGACAGGGGGCGTCACTGGGGCCAACGTCCTGACTTTC.

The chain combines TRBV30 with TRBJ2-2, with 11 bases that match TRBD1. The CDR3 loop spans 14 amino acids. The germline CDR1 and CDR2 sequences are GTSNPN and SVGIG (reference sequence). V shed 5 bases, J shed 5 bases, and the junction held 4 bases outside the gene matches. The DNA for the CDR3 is TGTGCCTGGGACCGGGACAGGGGGACCGGGGAGCTGTTTTTT. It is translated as CAWDRDRGTGELFF.

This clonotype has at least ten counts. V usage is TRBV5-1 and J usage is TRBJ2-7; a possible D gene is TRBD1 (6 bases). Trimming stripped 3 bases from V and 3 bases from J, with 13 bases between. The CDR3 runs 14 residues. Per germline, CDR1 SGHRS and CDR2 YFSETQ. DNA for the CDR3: TGCGCCAGCAGCTACGCGGACAGCCGCTACGAGCAGTACTTC. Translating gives CASSYADSRYEQYF.

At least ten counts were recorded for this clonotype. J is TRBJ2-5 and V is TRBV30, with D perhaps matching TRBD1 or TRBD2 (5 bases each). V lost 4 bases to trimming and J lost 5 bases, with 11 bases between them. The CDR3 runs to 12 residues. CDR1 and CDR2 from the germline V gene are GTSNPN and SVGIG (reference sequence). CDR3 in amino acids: CAWNRGGETQYF. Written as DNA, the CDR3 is TGTGCCTGGAATCGGGGCGGCGAGACCCAGTACTTC.

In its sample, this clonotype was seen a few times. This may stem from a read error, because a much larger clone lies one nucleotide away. CDR3: CASSSEDEQFF. CDR3 nucleotide sequence: TGTGCCAGCAGCTCAGAGGATGAGCAGTTCTTC. This sequence joins TRBV7-6 and TRBJ2-1; D call uncertain. In germline, CDR1 is SGHVS, CDR2 FNYEAQ. The ends were cut back, 4 bases at V and 8 bases at J, with 6 bases in the middle. The CDR3 has 11 residues.

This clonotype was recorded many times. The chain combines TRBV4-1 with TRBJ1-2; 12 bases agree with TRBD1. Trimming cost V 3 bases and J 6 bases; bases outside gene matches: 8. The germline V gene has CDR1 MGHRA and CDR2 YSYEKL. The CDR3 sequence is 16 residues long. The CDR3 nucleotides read TGCGCCAGCAGCCAGGTTCCCGGGACAGGGGGCAATGGCTACACCTTC. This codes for CASSQVPGTGGNGYTF.

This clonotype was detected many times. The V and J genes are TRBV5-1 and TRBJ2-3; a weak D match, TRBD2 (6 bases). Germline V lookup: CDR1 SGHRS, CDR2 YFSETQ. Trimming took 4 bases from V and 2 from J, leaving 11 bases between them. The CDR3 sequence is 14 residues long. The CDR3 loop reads CASSLSGPTDTQYF. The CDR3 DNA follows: TGCGCCAGCAGCCTTAGCGGACCCACAGATACGCAGTATTTT. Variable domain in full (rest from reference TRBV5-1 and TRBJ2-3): KAGVTQTPRYLIKTRGQQVTLSCSPISGHRSVSWYQQTPGQGLQFLFEYFSETQRNKGNFPGRFSGRQFSNSRSEMNVSTLELGDSALYLCASSLSGPTDTQYFGPGTRLTVL.

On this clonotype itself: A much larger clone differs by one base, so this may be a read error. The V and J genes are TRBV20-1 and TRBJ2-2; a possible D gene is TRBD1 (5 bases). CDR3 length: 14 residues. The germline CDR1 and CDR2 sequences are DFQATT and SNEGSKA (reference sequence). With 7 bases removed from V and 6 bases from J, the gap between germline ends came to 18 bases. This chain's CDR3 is CSGPRVGQAGELFF. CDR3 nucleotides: TGCAGTGGTCCCCGGGTGGGGCAAGCCGGGGAGCTGTTTTTT.

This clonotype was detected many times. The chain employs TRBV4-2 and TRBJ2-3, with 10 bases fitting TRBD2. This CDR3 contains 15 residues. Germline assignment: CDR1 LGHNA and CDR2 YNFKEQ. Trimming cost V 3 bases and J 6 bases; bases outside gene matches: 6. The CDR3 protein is CASSQRPSGSDTQYF. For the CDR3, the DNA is TGTGCCAGCAGCCAGAGGCCTAGCGGGAGTGATACGCAGTATTTT.

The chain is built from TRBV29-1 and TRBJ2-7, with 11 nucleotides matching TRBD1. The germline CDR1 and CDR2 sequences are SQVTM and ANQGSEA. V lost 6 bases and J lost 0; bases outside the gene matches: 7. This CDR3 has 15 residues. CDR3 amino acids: CSVARDRGSSYEQYF. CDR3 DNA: TGCAGCGTCGCCCGGGACAGGGGGAGCTCCTACGAGCAGTACTTC.

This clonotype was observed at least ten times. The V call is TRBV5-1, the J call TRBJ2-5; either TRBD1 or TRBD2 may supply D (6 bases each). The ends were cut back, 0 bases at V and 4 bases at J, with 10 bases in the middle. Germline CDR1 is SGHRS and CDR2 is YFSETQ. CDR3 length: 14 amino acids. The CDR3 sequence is CASSLEGGRETQYF. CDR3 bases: TGCGCCAGCAGCTTGGAAGGGGGGCGAGAGACCCAGTACTTC. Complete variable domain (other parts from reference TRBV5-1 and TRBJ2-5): KAGVTQTPRYLIKTRGQQVTLSCSPISGHRSVSWYQQTPGQGLQFLFEYFSETQRNKGNFPGRFSGRQFSNSRSEMNVSTLELGDSALYLCASSLEGGRETQYFGPGTRLLVL.

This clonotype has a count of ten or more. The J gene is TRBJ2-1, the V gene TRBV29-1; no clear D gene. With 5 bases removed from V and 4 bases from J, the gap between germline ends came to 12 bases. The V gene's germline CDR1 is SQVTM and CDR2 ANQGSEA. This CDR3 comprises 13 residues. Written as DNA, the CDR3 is TGCAGCGTTTTAGTCCCGATTTACAATGAGCAGTTCTTC. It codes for CSVLVPIYNEQFF.

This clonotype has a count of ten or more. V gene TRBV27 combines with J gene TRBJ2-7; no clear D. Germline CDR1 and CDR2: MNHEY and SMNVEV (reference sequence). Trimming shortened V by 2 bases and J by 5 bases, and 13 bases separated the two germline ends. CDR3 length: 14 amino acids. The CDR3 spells CASSLGRWSNEQYF. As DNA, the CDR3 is TGTGCCAGCAGTTTAGGGCGGTGGAGCAACGAGCAGTACTTC.

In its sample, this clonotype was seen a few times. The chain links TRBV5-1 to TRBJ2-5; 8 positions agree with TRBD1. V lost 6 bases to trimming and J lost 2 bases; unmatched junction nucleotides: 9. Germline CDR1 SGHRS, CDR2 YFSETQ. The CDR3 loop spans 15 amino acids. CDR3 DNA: TGCGCCAGCACCGGTACCGGGACAGGTCAAGAGACCCAGTACTTC. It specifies CASTGTGTGQETQYF.

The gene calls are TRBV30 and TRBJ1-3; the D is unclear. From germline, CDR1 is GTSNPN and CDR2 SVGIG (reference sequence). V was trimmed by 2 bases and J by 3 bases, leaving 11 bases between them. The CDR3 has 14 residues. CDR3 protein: CAWSHWAGGNTIYF. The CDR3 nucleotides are TGTGCCTGGAGTCACTGGGCGGGTGGAAACACCATATATTTT.

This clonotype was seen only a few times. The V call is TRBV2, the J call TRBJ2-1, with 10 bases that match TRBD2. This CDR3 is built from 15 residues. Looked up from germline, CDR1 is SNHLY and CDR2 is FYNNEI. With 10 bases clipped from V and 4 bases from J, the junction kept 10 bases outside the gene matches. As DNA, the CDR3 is TGTGCCACCTCAAGGGATAGCGGGGGGTACAATGAGCAGTTCTTC. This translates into CATSRDSGGYNEQFF.